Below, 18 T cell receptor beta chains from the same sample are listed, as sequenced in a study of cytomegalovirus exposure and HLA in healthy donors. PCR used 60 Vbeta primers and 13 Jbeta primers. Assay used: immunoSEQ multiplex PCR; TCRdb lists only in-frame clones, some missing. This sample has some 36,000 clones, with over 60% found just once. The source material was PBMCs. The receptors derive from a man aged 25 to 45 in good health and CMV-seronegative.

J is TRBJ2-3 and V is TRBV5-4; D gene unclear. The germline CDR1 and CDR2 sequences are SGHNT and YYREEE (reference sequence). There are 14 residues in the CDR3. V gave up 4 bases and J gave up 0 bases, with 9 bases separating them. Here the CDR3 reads CASSPQASTDTQYF. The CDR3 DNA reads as TGTGCCAGCAGCCCCCAAGCCAGCACAGATACGCAGTATTTT.

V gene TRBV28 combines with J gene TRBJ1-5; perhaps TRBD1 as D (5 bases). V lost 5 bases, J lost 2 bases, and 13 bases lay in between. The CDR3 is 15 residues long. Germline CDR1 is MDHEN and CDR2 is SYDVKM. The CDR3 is CASSPGMSGNQPQHF. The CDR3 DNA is TGTGCCAGCAGTCCAGGGATGTCCGGCAATCAGCCCCAGCATTTT.

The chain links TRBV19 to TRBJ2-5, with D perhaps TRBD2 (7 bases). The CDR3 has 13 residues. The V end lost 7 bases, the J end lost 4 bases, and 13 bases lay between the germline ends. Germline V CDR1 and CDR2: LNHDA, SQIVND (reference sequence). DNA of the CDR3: TGTGCCAGTACCCGGGGAGGGGGAGAGACCCAGTACTTC. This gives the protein CASTRGGGETQYF.

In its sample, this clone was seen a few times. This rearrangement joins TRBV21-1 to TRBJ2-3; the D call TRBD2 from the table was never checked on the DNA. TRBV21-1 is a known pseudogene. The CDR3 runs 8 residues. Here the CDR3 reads CASSSRDF. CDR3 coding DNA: TGTGCCAGCAGCTCCCGGGATTTT.

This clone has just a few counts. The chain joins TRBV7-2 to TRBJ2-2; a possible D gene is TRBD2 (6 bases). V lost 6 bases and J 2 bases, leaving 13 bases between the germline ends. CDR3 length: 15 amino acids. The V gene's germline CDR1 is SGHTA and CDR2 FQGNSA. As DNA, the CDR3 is TGTGCCAGCAGTTTTAGGGACTTTAACACCGGGGAGCTGTTTTTT. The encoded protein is CASSFRDFNTGELFF.

Here the CDR3 DNA reads TGTGCCAGCTCCACTAGCGGGGGATACAATGAGCAGTTCTTC. As protein: CASSTSGGYNEQFF. The V and J genes are TRBV25-1 and TRBJ2-1; the match to TRBD2 covers 11 bases. The CDR3 length is 14 residues. Germline CDR1 reads MGHDK; CDR2 reads SYGVNS. J lost 4 bases, V lost 8 bases, and 4 bases had no gene match.

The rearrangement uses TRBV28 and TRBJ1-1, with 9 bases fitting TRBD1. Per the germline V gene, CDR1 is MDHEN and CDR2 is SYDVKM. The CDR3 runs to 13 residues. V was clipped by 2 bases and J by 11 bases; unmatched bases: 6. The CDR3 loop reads CASSLSVGQGAFF. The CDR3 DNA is TGTGCCAGCAGTTTAAGTGTGGGACAGGGTGCTTTCTTT.

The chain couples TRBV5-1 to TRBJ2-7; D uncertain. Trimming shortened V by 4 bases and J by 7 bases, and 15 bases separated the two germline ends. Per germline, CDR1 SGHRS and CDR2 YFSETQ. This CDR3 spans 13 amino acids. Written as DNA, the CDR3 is TGCGCCAGCAGCGGGTACAGTGGTGGGGAGCAGTACTTC. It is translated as CASSGYSGGEQYF. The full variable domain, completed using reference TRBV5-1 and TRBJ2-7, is KAGVTQTPRYLIKTRGQQVTLSCSPISGHRSVSWYQQTPGQGLQFLFEYFSETQRNKGNFPGRFSGRQFSNSRSEMNVSTLELGDSALYLCASSGYSGGEQYFGPGTRLTVT.

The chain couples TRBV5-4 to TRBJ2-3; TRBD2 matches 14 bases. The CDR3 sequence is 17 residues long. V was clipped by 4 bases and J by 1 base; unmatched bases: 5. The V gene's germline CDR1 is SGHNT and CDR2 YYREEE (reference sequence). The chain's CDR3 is CASSLTSGGGRTDTQYF. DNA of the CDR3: TGTGCCAGCAGCCTGACTAGCGGGGGGGGTCGCACAGATACGCAGTATTTT.

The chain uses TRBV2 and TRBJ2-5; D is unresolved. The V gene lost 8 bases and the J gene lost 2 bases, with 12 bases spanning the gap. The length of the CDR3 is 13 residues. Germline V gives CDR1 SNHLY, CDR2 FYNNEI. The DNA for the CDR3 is TGTGCCAGCGGCCTGGCAGAACAAGAGACCCAGTACTTC. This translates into CASGLAEQETQYF.

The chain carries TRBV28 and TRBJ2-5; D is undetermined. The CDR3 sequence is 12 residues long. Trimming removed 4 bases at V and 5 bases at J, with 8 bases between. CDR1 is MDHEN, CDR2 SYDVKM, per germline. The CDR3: CASSSPGETQYF. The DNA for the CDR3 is TGTGCCAGCAGTTCCCCTGGCGAGACCCAGTACTTC.

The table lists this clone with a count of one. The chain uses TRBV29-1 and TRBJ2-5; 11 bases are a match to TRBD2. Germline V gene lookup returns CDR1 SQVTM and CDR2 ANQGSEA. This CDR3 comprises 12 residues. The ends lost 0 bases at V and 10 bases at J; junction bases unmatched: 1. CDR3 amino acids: CSVEELAGGQYF. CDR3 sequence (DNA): TGCAGCGTTGAAGAGCTAGCGGGGGGCCAGTACTTC.

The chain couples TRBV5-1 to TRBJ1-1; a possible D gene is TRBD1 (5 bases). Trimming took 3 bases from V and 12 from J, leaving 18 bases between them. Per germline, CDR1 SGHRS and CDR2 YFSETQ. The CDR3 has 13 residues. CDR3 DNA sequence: TGCGCCAGCAGCTCCCTAGGGTCAGGGAAGACTTTCTTT. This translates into CASSSLGSGKTFF.

CDR3 region: CASSQDRISNQPQHF. In DNA, the CDR3 is TGCGCCAGCAGCCAAGACAGGATTAGCAATCAGCCCCAGCATTTT. The rearrangement uses TRBV4-3 and TRBJ1-5; the D is unclear. This CDR3 has 15 residues. From germline, CDR1 is LGHNA and CDR2 YSLEER. V lost 0 bases and J lost 0, with 6 bases in between.

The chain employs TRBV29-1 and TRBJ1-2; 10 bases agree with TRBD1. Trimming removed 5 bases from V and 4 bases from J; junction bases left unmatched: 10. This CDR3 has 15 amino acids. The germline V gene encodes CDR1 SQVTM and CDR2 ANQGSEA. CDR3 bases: TGCAGCGTTCGGCTCGGGACAGGGGTAGCCTATGGCTACACCTTC. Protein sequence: CSVRLGTGVAYGYTF. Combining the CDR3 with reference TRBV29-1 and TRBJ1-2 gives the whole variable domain SAVISQKPSRDICQRGTSLTIQCQVDSQVTMMFWYRQQPGQSLTLIATANQGSEATYESGFVIDKFPISRPNLTFSTLTVSNMSPEDSSIYLCSVRLGTGVAYGYTFGSGTRLTVV.

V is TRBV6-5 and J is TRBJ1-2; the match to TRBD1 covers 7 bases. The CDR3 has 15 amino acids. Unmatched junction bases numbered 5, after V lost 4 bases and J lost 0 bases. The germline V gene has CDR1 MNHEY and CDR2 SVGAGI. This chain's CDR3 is CASSWTGSSNYGYTF. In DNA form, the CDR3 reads TGTGCCAGCAGTTGGACAGGATCCTCTAACTATGGCTACACCTTC.

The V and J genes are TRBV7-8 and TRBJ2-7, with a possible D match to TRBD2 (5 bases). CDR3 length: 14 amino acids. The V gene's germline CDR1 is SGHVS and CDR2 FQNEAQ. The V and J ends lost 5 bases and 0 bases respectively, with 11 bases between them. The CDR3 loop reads CASSTRGSSYEQYF. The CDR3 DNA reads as TGTGCCAGCAGCACACGGGGATCCTCCTACGAGCAGTACTTC. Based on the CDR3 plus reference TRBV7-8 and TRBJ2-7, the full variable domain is GAGVSQSPRYKVAKRGQDVALRCDPISGHVSLFWYQQALGQGPEFLTYFQNEAQLDKSGLPSDRFFAERPEGSVSTLKIQRTQQEDSAVYLCASSTRGSSYEQYFGPGTRLTVT.

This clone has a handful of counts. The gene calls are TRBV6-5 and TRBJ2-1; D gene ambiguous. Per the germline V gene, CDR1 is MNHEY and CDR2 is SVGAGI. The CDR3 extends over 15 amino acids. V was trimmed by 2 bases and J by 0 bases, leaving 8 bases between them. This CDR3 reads CASSYVYNSYNEQFF. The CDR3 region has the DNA TGTGCCAGCAGTTACGTGTATAACTCCTACAATGAGCAGTTCTTC.